The rows below give T cell receptor beta chains drawn from one sample of a study of cytomegalovirus exposure and HLA in healthy donors. The repertoire was sequenced with immunoSEQ multiplex PCR; TCRdb's copy has only in-frame clones and lacks some. The sample includes around 65,000 clones, about 81% seen only once; the top ten take roughly 47%. The sample taken for sequencing was PBMCs. These receptor sequences come from a man aged 45-60 years in good health and CMV-seropositive. Each CDR3 is given with its conserved first and last residue. D genes are given only for firm matches. Clone size is stated in some rows and not others, as once, few, many or a class when expanded.

V	D	length	size	J	CDR3	DNA
TRBV6-5	TRBD1	15	.	TRBJ1-2	CASSSGMQGAGGYTF	TGTGCCAGCAGTTCCGGTATGCAGGGGGCTGGTGGCTACACCTTC
TRBV7-8	.	16	.	TRBJ1-5	CASSLAGVSSNQPQHF	TGTGCCAGCAGCTTAGCCGGAGTCTCGAGCAATCAGCCCCAGCATTTT
TRBV19	.	15	.	TRBJ2-7	CASSMGGTQPYEQYF	TGTGCCAGTAGTATGGGTGGGACTCAACCATACGAGCAGTACTTC
TRBV6-5	TRBD1	15	.	TRBJ1-3	CASSSTGASGNTIYF	TGTGCCAGCAGTTCAACAGGGGCCTCTGGAAACACCATATATTTT
TRBV27	TRBD1	16	.	TRBJ1-1	CASSFDRGRSNTEAFF	TGTGCCAGCAGTTTCGACAGGGGGCGATCGAACACTGAAGCTTTCTTT
TRBV7-6	TRBD1	15	.	TRBJ2-3	CASSLGVDRADTQYF	TGTGCCAGCAGCTTAGGGGTGGACAGGGCGGATACGCAGTATTTT
TRBV18	.	14	.	TRBJ2-3	CASSPSGGTDTQYF	TGTGCCAGCTCACCTAGCGGAGGCACAGATACGCAGTATTTT
TRBV9	TRBD1	18	.	TRBJ2-3	CASSPRDRGFTSTDTQYF	TGTGCCAGCAGCCCCCGGGACAGGGGGTTTACTAGCACAGATACGCAGTATTTT
TRBV28	.	14	.	TRBJ2-1	CASSPSRGTNEQFF	TGTGCCAGCAGTCCCTCAAGGGGGACGAATGAGCAGTTCTTC
TRBV5-1	.	15	few	TRBJ1-4	CASSLGEKENEKLFF	TGCGCCAGCAGCTTGGGAGAGAAGGAGAATGAAAAACTGTTTTTT
TRBV2	TRBD2	17	few	TRBJ2-7	CASTGTSGRGWELEQYF	TGTGCCAGCACCGGGACTAGCGGGAGGGGGTGGGAGCTGGAGCAGTACTTC
TRBV11-2	.	18	.	TRBJ1-1	CASSLNYLTHRVNTEAFF	TGTGCCAGCAGCTTAAATTACCTTACTCACAGGGTGAACACTGAAGCTTTCTTT
TRBV28	.	18	.	TRBJ1-3	CASSLFNLGGGPGNTIYF	TGTGCCAGCAGTTTATTTAACCTGGGGGGGGGTCCCGGAAACACCATATATTTT
TRBV18	.	14	few	TRBJ2-5	CASSQQGSGETQYF	TGTGCCAGCTCACAGCAGGGGTCTGGGGAGACCCAGTACTTC
TRBV2	TRBD2	17	once	TRBJ2-3	CASSVMGTSGRGDTQYF	TGTGCCAGCAGTGTGATGGGGACTAGCGGGAGAGGAGATACGCAGTATTTT
TRBV7-9	.	12	.	TRBJ1-6	CASSFGEGLLHF	TGTGCCAGCAGCTTCGGGGAGGGACTCCTCCACTTT
TRBV11-3	.	12	.	TRBJ2-2	CASRLHTGEPFF	TGTGCCAGCAGATTGCACACCGGGGAGCCGTTTTTT
TRBV7-9	.	15	.	TRBJ1-2	CASSSRTFGDYGYTF	TGTGCCAGCAGCTCCCGGACTTTTGGGGACTATGGCTACACCTTC
TRBV11-1	TRBD1	18	.	TRBJ1-5	CASTKPPSQGARHQPQHF	TGTGCCAGCACCAAACCGCCCTCACAGGGGGCGCGTCATCAGCCCCAGCATTTT
TRBV6-5	.	14	.	TRBJ2-7	CASSPDRGGYEQYF	TGTGCCAGCAGTCCCGACAGGGGAGGGTACGAGCAGTACTTC
TRBV14	.	17	.	TRBJ2-3	CASSQVFQAGHTDTQYF	TGTGCCAGCAGCCAAGTGTTTCAAGCGGGCCACACAGATACGCAGTATTTT
TRBV5-6	.	12	once	TRBJ1-2	CASTLPGGGYTF	TGTGCCAGCACTCTCCCGGGGGGTGGCTACACCTTC
TRBV25-1	TRBD1	14	.	TRBJ2-1	CASTRTGAYNEQFF	TGTGCCAGCACGAGGACAGGAGCTTACAATGAGCAGTTCTTC
TRBV18	.	15	once	TRBJ1-1	CASSPPGRLNTEAFF	TGTGCCAGCTCACCACCGGGCAGGTTGAACACTGAAGCTTTCTTT
TRBV6-5	TRBD1	15	.	TRBJ2-7	CASRNAGQGTYEQYF	TGTGCCAGCAGGAACGCGGGACAGGGGACCTACGAGCAGTACTTC
TRBV10-3	.	13	.	TRBJ1-3	CAISPSTGNTIYF	TGTGCCATCAGTCCCTCCACAGGAAACACCATATATTTT
TRBV30	.	16	.	TRBJ1-5	CAWSVKGRQFNQPQHF	TGTGCCTGGAGTGTAAAAGGTAGACAGTTTAATCAGCCCCAGCATTTT
TRBV29-1	.	16	.	TRBJ2-7	CSARRTTGGTSSEQYF	TGCAGCGCCCGACGGACGACCGGCGGGACGTCTAGCGAGCAGTACTTC
TRBV9	.	14	.	TRBJ2-2	CASSVEGDLRELFF	TGTGCCAGCAGCGTAGAAGGGGATCTCAGGGAGCTGTTTTTT
TRBV6-5	TRBD1	15	.	TRBJ2-7	CASSYRTGGSYEQYF	TGTGCCAGCAGTTACCGGACAGGGGGCTCCTACGAGCAGTACTTC
TRBV7-6	.	15	.	TRBJ1-4	CASSLGSTTGEKLFF	TGTGCCAGCAGCTTAGGTTCGACTACCGGCGAAAAACTGTTTTTT
TRBV7-9	.	14	.	TRBJ1-5	CSSSIGGRGQPQHF	TGTTCCAGCAGCATCGGGGGGCGCGGTCAGCCCCAGCATTTT
TRBV4-3	.	17	few	TRBJ2-1	CARSQDMIVLIYNERFF	TGCGCCCGCAGCCAAGATATGATCGTACTCATCTACAATGAGCGGTTCTTC
TRBV10-3	TRBD2	15	few	TRBJ2-7	CAIRTSGSDYEEQYF	TGTGCCATCAGGACTAGCGGGAGTGACTACGAAGAGCAGTACTTC
TRBV7-5	.	13	.	TRBJ1-1	CVRSLARSPGAFF	TGTGTCAGAAGCTTAGCTAGGAGCCCTGGGGCTTTCTTT
TRBV7-2	TRBD2	17	few	TRBJ2-3	CASSLEPSGRGTDTQYF	TGTGCCAGCAGCTTAGAACCCAGCGGGAGAGGCACAGATACGCAGTATTTT
TRBV7-2	.	14	.	TRBJ2-7	CASSNRDPGGEQYF	TGTGCCAGCAGCAATCGGGACCCTGGAGGGGAGCAGTACTTC
TRBV10-3	TRBD2	15	.	TRBJ2-3	CAISGTSGRVDTQYF	TGTGCCATCAGTGGGACTAGCGGGAGGGTAGATACGCAGTATTTT
TRBV7-2	TRBD1	15	.	TRBJ1-6	CASSLVGPGGSPLHF	TGTGCCAGCAGCTTAGTTGGGCCAGGGGGCTCACCCCTCCACTTT
TRBV7-6	TRBD1	15	few	TRBJ1-5	CASSSGQGASQPQHF	TGTGCCAGCAGCTCCGGACAGGGGGCGAGTCAGCCCCAGCATTTT
TRBV4-1	.	16	few	TRBJ2-7	CASSQDAGQGYYEPYF	TGCGCCAGCAGCCAAGACGCAGGACAAGGCTACTACGAGCCGTACTTC
TRBV7-9	.	14	few	TRBJ2-2	CASRFVRGSGELFF	TGTGCCAGCAGATTCGTACGGGGGTCCGGGGAGCTGTTTTTT
TRBV29-1	TRBD1	15	.	TRBJ2-6	CSVQQGSSGANILTF	TGCAGCGTCCAACAGGGGAGCTCTGGGGCCAACATCCTGACTTTC
TRBV14	TRBD1	16	.	TRBJ2-7	CASSQIITGGFYEQYF	TGTGCCAGCAGCCAAATCATTACAGGGGGATTCTACGAGCAGTACTTC
TRBV19	.	15	.	TRBJ1-1	CASTRFGQSNTEAFF	TGTGCCAGTACTCGCTTCGGACAGTCGAACACTGAAGCTTTCTTT
TRBV5-4	TRBD1	14	.	TRBJ2-7	CASSSRQGAYEQYF	TGTGCCAGCAGCTCTAGACAGGGGGCCTACGAGCAGTACTTC
TRBV4-2	TRBD1	14	few	TRBJ2-3	CASSLRTGGDTQYF	TGTGCCAGCAGCCTCCGGACAGGGGGAGATACGCAGTATTTT
TRBV19	TRBD1	14	.	TRBJ1-1	CASSLRTGNTEAFF	TGTGCCAGTAGTTTGAGGACAGGCAACACTGAAGCTTTCTTT
TRBV7-6	TRBD2	16	.	TRBJ2-3	CASSLAGTTSTDTQYF	TGTGCCAGCAGCTTAGCCGGGACTACTAGCACAGATACGCAGTATTTT
TRBV27	TRBD1	14	.	TRBJ1-4	CASSSTGRHEKLFF	TGTGCCAGCAGTTCGACAGGGAGGCATGAAAAACTGTTTTTT
TRBV2	TRBD1	15	.	TRBJ1-6	CASNPGGTYNSPLHF	TGTGCCAGCAACCCAGGGGGGACCTATAATTCACCCCTCCACTTT
TRBV6-5	TRBD1	12	.	TRBJ1-2	CASSRGGSGYTF	TGTGCCAGCAGTCGAGGGGGCTCGGGCTACACCTTC
TRBV15	.	12	.	TRBJ1-3	CATSLSGNTIYF	TGTGCCACCAGTCTCTCTGGAAACACCATATATTTT
TRBV11-3	TRBD1	15	.	TRBJ2-1	CASSSRDSSYNEQFF	TGTGCCAGCAGCTCCCGGGACAGCTCCTACAATGAGCAGTTCTTC
TRBV7-2	.	15	.	TRBJ2-5	CASSTDRSRPETQYF	TGTGCCAGCAGTACAGATCGTAGTAGGCCAGAGACCCAGTACTTC